Following are 23 T cell receptor beta chains from one sample sequenced in a study of T cells in Graves' hyperthyroidism and ophthalmopathy. TCR beta CDR3 regions were amplified from RNA. First-round RT-PCR with HTBI primers amplified the TCR CDR3 region. TCRdb called the multiplex PCR reads again in MiXCR, with one record for every CDR3 protein. Of 600,000 to 900,000 distinct CDR3 sequences in the sample, roughly 15% are singletons; the top ten hold approximately 8.4%. Sequences were obtained from blood. These receptors originate from a man in his late teens or twenties with Graves' hyperthyroidism.

The chain recombines TRBV10-3 with TRBJ2-5; possibly TRBD2 for D (6 bases). Trimming cost V 8 bases and J 0 bases, with 16 bases left between them. The CDR3 totals 15 residues. The germline V gene has CDR1 ENHRY and CDR2 SYGVKD. CDR3 nucleotide sequence: TGTGCCATCGCTGAGGGGAGCGGGTACCAAGAGACCCAGTACTTC. Translated: CAIAEGSGYQETQYF.

This chain joins TRBV29-1 and TRBJ2-1; 16 bases match TRBD2. Germline CDR1 is SQVTM and CDR2 is ANQGSEA. The junction had 9 bases not matched to a gene; V was cut back by 6 bases and J by 10 bases. This CDR3 region has 15 residues. The CDR3 sequence is CSVRPGLAGGGEQFF. CDR3 nucleotide sequence: TGCAGCGTCCGTCCGGGACTAGCGGGAGGGGGGGAGCAGTTCTTC.

The V gene is TRBV27, the J gene TRBJ2-1; TRBD2 might be the D (5 bases). Looked up from germline, CDR1 is MNHEY and CDR2 is SMNVEV (reference sequence). CDR3 length: 15 amino acids. V lost 6 bases to trimming and J lost 0 bases, with 12 bases between them. The CDR3 nucleotides read TGTGCCAGCAGCTCCCATCGGGGCTCCTACAATGAGCAGTTCTTC. It encodes CASSSHRGSYNEQFF.

This clonotype was seen many times. The chain has TRBV28 and TRBJ2-6, with unresolved D. Trimming took 5 bases from V and 1 from J, leaving 9 bases between them. CDR1 is MDHEN and CDR2 is SYDVKM in the germline V gene. The CDR3 is 15 residues long. The CDR3 DNA sequence: TGTGCCAGCAGTGACGGTGGATCTGGGGCCAACGTCCTGACTTTC. Translation gives CASSDGGSGANVLTF.

This clonotype was found a few times. This sequence joins TRBV20-1 and TRBJ2-7, with D maybe TRBD1 (5 bases). V was cut by 3 bases and J by 2 bases, with 8 bases left in between. The CDR3 contains 12 residues. Per germline, CDR1 DFQATT and CDR2 SNEGSKA (reference sequence). This CDR3 is CSARDNPYEQYF. Written as DNA, the CDR3 is TGCAGTGCTAGGGACAACCCCTACGAGCAGTACTTC.

This clonotype appeared many times. The chain carries TRBV20-1 and TRBJ2-1, with D unresolved. This CDR3 contains 13 residues. The V gene's germline CDR1 is DFQATT and CDR2 SNEGSKA (reference sequence). Trimming took 6 bases from V and 0 from J, leaving 9 bases between them. The CDR3 coding sequence is TGCAGTGCCCCTCCAACCTCCTACAATGAGCAGTTCTTC. This translates into CSAPPTSYNEQFF.

This clonotype was seen repeatedly, ten times or more. V is TRBV7-9 and J is TRBJ2-7; tentatively, D is TRBD2 (6 bases). This CDR3 contains 15 residues. Per the germline V gene, CDR1 is SEHNR and CDR2 is FQNEAQ (reference sequence). V lost 2 bases and J lost 0, with 11 bases in between. The CDR3: CASSLTAGSSYEQYF. In DNA form, the CDR3 reads TGTGCCAGCAGCTTAACTGCGGGGTCCTCCTACGAGCAGTACTTC.

This clonotype has more than one count but fewer than ten. This CDR3 is CASSLLTSGAVFF. Here the CDR3 DNA reads TGTGCCAGCAGCTTACTGACTAGCGGAGCGGTGTTCTTC. The V gene is TRBV7-6, the J gene TRBJ2-1; TRBD2 matches at 9 bases. J lost 15 bases, V lost 2 bases, and 8 bases had no gene match. Germline V lookup: CDR1 SGHVS, CDR2 FNYEAQ. CDR3 length equals 13 residues.

In its sample, this clonotype was seen many times. This rearrangement joins TRBV7-2 to TRBJ2-5; 7 positions match TRBD1. V lost 4 bases, J lost 3 bases, and 5 bases stayed unmatched. Germline V gives CDR1 SGHTA, CDR2 FQGNSA. The CDR3 contains 14 residues. CDR3 loop: CASSSRQGKETQYF. For the CDR3, the DNA is TGTGCCAGCAGCTCCCGACAGGGAAAAGAGACCCAGTACTTC.

At least ten counts were recorded for this clonotype. The J gene is TRBJ1-5, the V gene TRBV6-5; D perhaps matches TRBD1 (6 bases). This CDR3 comprises 15 residues. V lost 0 bases and J 7 bases, leaving 13 bases between the germline ends. The germline V gene encodes CDR1 MNHEY and CDR2 SVGAGI. CDR3 sequence: CASSYSMGAGQPQHF. CDR3 DNA sequence: TGTGCCAGCAGTTACTCGATGGGGGCTGGGCAGCCCCAGCATTTT.

The V and J genes are TRBV5-6 and TRBJ1-2, with D possibly being TRBD1 (5 bases). Between the trimmed V and J ends, which lost 4 bases and 1 base, there was a span of 11 bases. This CDR3 is built from 14 residues. Germline V lookup: CDR1 SGHDT, CDR2 YYEEEE. The DNA for the CDR3 is TGTGCCAGCAGCCGGCGGGGCAGTAACTATGGCTACACCTTC. Translation: CASSRRGSNYGYTF.

This clonotype has at least ten counts. The chain uses TRBV28 and TRBJ2-2; D is uncertain. Trimming cost V 5 bases and J 6 bases, with 16 bases left between them. The CDR3 totals 15 residues. From germline, CDR1 is MDHEN and CDR2 SYDVKM. CDR3 DNA sequence: TGTGCCAGCAGTCCCCGGATTAAGCTCTCCGGGGAGCTGTTTTTT. It specifies CASSPRIKLSGELFF.

This clonotype was counted only a few times. Given a much more abundant clone one base away, this may be a read error. The chain couples TRBV6-2 or TRBV6-3 to TRBJ2-1, with no clear D. The germline gives CDR1 MNHEY, CDR2 SVGEGT. Trimming cost V 4 bases and J 5 bases, with 6 bases left between them. This CDR3 region has 12 residues. CDR3 loop: CASSWQDNEQFF. Written as DNA, the CDR3 is TGTGCCAGCAGTTGGCAGGACAATGAGCAGTTCTTC.

This clonotype was detected many times. The chain recombines TRBV28 with TRBJ1-1, with 9 bases fitting TRBD1. Looked up from germline, CDR1 is MDHEN and CDR2 is SYDVKM. The CDR3 totals 15 residues. Losses at the gene ends were 5 bases for V and 6 bases for J; bases not matched to a gene: 10. CDR3 sequence reads: CASSPPDRGWSEAFF. DNA of the CDR3: TGTGCCAGCAGTCCACCGGACAGGGGTTGGTCTGAAGCTTTCTTT. The full variable domain, with the rest looked up from reference TRBV28 and TRBJ1-1, is DVKVTQSSRYLVKRTGEKVFLECVQDMDHENMFWYRQDPGLGLRLIYFSYDVKMKEKGDIPEGYSVSREKKERFSLILESASTNQTSMYLCASSPPDRGWSEAFFGQGTRLTVV.

This clonotype was counted at least ten times. The chain is built from TRBV15 and TRBJ2-3; D might be TRBD1 (7 bases). Trimming removed 0 bases from V and 2 bases from J, with 18 bases in between. Germline values: CDR1 LNHNV, CDR2 YYDKDF (reference sequence). CDR3 size: 18 residues. In nucleotides, the CDR3 is TGTGCCACCAGCAGAGACCAACGCGGGACAGTCCTCACAGATACGCAGTATTTT. This gives the protein CATSRDQRGTVLTDTQYF.

The chain employs TRBV5-6 and TRBJ1-4, with 9 bases lining up with TRBD1. This CDR3 comprises 14 residues. V shed 6 bases and J 5 bases; nucleotides not matched to a gene: 5. Per the germline V gene, CDR1 is SGHDT and CDR2 is YYEEEE. The CDR3 coding sequence is TGTGCCAGCAAAGGGACAGGGCTCAATGAAAAACTGTTTTTT. Its protein is CASKGTGLNEKLFF.

This clonotype occurred a few times. The chain links TRBV6-1 to TRBJ2-2; 7 positions match TRBD2. The J segment lost 4 bases and the V segment lost 1 base, leaving 6 bases of the junction unmatched. The CDR3 is 16 residues long. From germline, CDR1 is MNHNS and CDR2 SASEGT. CDR3 nucleotide sequence: TGTGCCAGCAGTGAAGGGGGGGGACCGACCACCGGGGAGCTGTTTTTT. Amino acid sequence: CASSEGGGPTTGELFF.

This clonotype was picked up a small number of times. CDR3 residues: CAISESVSLVEQYF. CDR3 coding DNA: TGTGCCATCAGTGAGTCGGTGTCACTGGTTGAGCAGTACTTC. V usage is TRBV10-3 and J usage is TRBJ2-7; D is uncertain. Germline CDR1 and CDR2: ENHRY and SYGVKD. V was clipped by 0 bases and J by 7 bases, with 13 bases between them. CDR3 length equals 14 residues.

This clonotype has at least ten counts. The rearrangement links TRBV28 to TRBJ2-6, with D possibly called TRBD1 or TRBD2 (5 bases each). The CDR3 has 19 amino acids. The germline V gene has CDR1 MDHEN and CDR2 SYDVKM. Between the trimmed V and J ends, which lost 8 bases and 1 base, there was a span of 24 bases. CDR3 loop: CASRPTTGDAYSGANVLTF. The DNA for the CDR3 is TGTGCCAGCCGGCCGACCACCGGGGACGCATATTCTGGGGCCAACGTCCTGACTTTC.

V is TRBV12-3 or TRBV12-4 and J is TRBJ1-4, with unresolved D. This CDR3 is 14 amino acids long. The ends were cut back, 1 base at V and 4 bases at J, with 7 bases in the middle. The CDR3 spells CASSLGGYNEKLFF. The CDR3 DNA follows: TGTGCCAGCAGTTTAGGAGGTTATAATGAAAAACTGTTTTTT.

This clonotype was found a few times. The gene calls are TRBV20-1 and TRBJ2-1; D possibly uses TRBD1 or TRBD2 (6 bases each). CDR1 DFQATT and CDR2 SNEGSKA come from the germline V gene (reference sequence). CDR3 length equals 14 residues. The V end lost 3 bases, the J end lost 0 bases, and 9 bases lay between the germline ends. DNA for the CDR3: TGCAGTGCTAGCTGGGGGGCCTCCTACAATGAGCAGTTCTTC. Residues: CSASWGASYNEQFF.

The chain employs TRBV10-1 and TRBJ2-3, with 8 bases that match TRBD2. With V trimmed by 0 bases and J by 4 bases, 6 bases remained unmatched. CDR1 and CDR2 (germline): WNHNN, SYGVQD (reference sequence). The CDR3 sequence is 16 residues long. The CDR3 loop reads CASSESAVAGPDTQYF. CDR3 nucleotides: TGCGCCAGCAGTGAGTCCGCGGTAGCGGGGCCAGATACGCAGTATTTT.

Ten or more counts support this clonotype. This chain connects TRBV6-2 or TRBV6-3 to TRBJ2-1; no reliable D call. The CDR3 has 11 residues. Per the germline V gene, CDR1 is MNHEY and CDR2 is SVGEGT. Trimming took off 4 bases at V and 8 bases at J, with 6 bases between the two ends. This CDR3 is CASSSGHEQFF. DNA of the CDR3: TGTGCCAGCAGTTCCGGCCATGAGCAGTTCTTC.